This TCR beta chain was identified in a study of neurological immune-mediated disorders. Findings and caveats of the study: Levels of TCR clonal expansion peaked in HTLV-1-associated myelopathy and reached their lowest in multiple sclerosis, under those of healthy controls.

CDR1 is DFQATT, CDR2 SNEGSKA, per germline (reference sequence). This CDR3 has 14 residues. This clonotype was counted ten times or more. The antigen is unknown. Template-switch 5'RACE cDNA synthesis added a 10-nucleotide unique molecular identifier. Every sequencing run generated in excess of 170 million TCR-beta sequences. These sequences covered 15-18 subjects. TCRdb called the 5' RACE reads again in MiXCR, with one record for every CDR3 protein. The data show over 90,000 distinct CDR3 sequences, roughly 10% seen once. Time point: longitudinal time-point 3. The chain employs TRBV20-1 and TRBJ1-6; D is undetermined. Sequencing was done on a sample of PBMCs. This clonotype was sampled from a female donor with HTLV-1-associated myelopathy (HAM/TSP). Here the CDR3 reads CSVGPARDNSPLHF. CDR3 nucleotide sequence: TGCAGCGTCGGGCCGGCTAGGGATAATTCACCCCTCCACTTT.